These 24 T cell receptor beta chains originate from one sample sequenced in a study of blood T cells in healthy people across ages. Then a second PCR, running about 6 to 11 cycles, was carried out with a sample-barcoded 5' primer and a J-beta primer mix. Each CDR3 protein is one row after TCRdb ran MiXCR on the 5' RACE reads. The top ten hold over 3.5% of the sample, which has some 560,000 distinct CDR3 sequences, roughly a quarter seen once. The sample was also reused in another study, on T cells of mothers and their children.

The specimen was blood. These receptor sequences come from a boy aged 2 to 9 in good health.

The rearrangement links TRBV4-1 to TRBJ1-4, with D possibly TRBD1 on 6 matching bases. Germline V CDR1 and CDR2: MGHRA, YSYEKL. The CDR3 covers 19 residues. Trimming cost V 1 base and J 4 bases, with 22 bases left between them. The chain's CDR3 is CASSQGWLGARRDNEKLFF. The CDR3 coding sequence is TGCGCCAGCAGCCAAGGATGGTTGGGGGCACGTCGGGATAATGAAAAACTGTTTTTT.

The V call is TRBV20-1, the J call TRBJ1-1; 8 nucleotides match TRBD1. The CDR3 consists of 15 residues. V shed 5 bases and J 2 bases; nucleotides not matched to a gene: 10. CDR1 is DFQATT and CDR2 is SNEGSKA in the germline V gene (reference sequence). The DNA for the CDR3 is TGCAGTGCTCTCGGACAGGGAGGGGGCAACACTGAAGCTTTCTTT. The encoded protein is CSALGQGGGNTEAFF.

This chain links TRBV10-3 with TRBJ2-5, with D possibly matching TRBD2 (6 bases). Per germline, CDR1 ENHRY and CDR2 SYGVKD. Trimming pared 7 bases from V and 4 bases from J, leaving 13 bases between. This CDR3 contains 13 residues. The DNA for the CDR3 is TGTGCCATCATGTCCGGGGGAGCAGAGACCCAGTACTTC. Translation gives CAIMSGGAETQYF.

This clonotype was recorded once. This rearrangement joins TRBV7-9 to TRBJ2-5, with 8 bases aligning to TRBD1. This CDR3 comprises 17 residues. The germline V gene encodes CDR1 SEHNR and CDR2 FQNEAQ (reference sequence). The V and J ends lost 5 bases and 2 bases, in that order; junction bases with no gene match: 13. CDR3 bases: TGTGCCAGCAGCCTCATTCTGTCCGGGACAGGTCAAGAGACCCAGTACTTC. Its translation: CASSLILSGTGQETQYF.

This clonotype was seen more than once but under ten times. The chain joins TRBV20-1 to TRBJ2-5; a possible D gene is TRBD1 (6 bases). The germline V gene encodes CDR1 DFQATT and CDR2 SNEGSKA (reference sequence). The V end was cut by 2 bases, the J end by 5 bases, with 21 bases between. The CDR3 runs 16 residues. The CDR3 loop is CSARSLAQGLGETQYF. In DNA, the CDR3 is TGCAGTGCTAGATCCTTGGCACAGGGTCTGGGGGAGACCCAGTACTTC.

The rearrangement links TRBV9 to TRBJ1-3; 7 bases match TRBD1. V dropped 0 bases and J dropped 0; count of bases not matched to a gene: 0. CDR1 is SGDLS and CDR2 is YYNGEE in the germline V gene. The CDR3 has 15 residues. This CDR3 is CASSVGQGSGNTIYF. The CDR3 DNA follows: TGTGCCAGCAGCGTAGGACAGGGCTCTGGAAACACCATATATTTT.

This clonotype occurred a few times. V usage is TRBV7-9 and J usage is TRBJ2-5, with D possibly being TRBD1 (5 bases). Trimming took off 1 base at V and 2 bases at J, with 8 bases between the two ends. This CDR3 is built from 14 residues. CDR1 and CDR2 (germline): SEHNR, FQNEAQ (reference sequence). The CDR3, as DNA: TGTGCCAGCAGCTTAGGGACACTTCAAGAGACCCAGTACTTC. It translates to CASSLGTLQETQYF.

This clonotype was seen at least ten times. The genes are TRBV20-1 and TRBJ1-1, with unresolved D. V dropped 6 bases and J dropped 0 bases, with 5 bases sitting between them. From germline, CDR1 is DFQATT and CDR2 SNEGSKA (reference sequence). This CDR3 contains 11 residues. CDR3 amino acids: CSARMNTEAFF. CDR3 nucleotide sequence: TGCAGTGCACGGATGAACACTGAAGCTTTCTTT.

The rearrangement joins TRBV7-2 to TRBJ2-4; 10 nucleotides match TRBD1. The CDR3 length is 15 residues. Germline V gene lookup returns CDR1 SGHTA and CDR2 FQGNSA. J gave up 6 bases and V 1 base, and 3 bases lay outside the gene matches. The CDR3 reads CASSLGQGAGNIQYF. CDR3 bases: TGTGCCAGCAGCTTAGGACAGGGGGCGGGAAACATTCAGTACTTC.

This clonotype was observed a few times. The V call is TRBV5-1, the J call TRBJ2-3, with a tentative D call TRBD2 (5 bases). Trimming removed 2 bases from V and 4 bases from J, with 14 bases in between. Germline V gives CDR1 SGHRS, CDR2 YFSETQ. This CDR3 is 15 amino acids long. The CDR3 nucleotides are TGCGCCAGCAGCTTTGGAGGAGATGGGGCAGATACGCAGTATTTT. It codes for CASSFGGDGADTQYF.

The CDR3 protein is CASSRSIAGETQYF. CDR3 nucleotides: TGTGCCAGCAGTCGATCTATAGCGGGAGAGACCCAGTACTTC. The chain combines TRBV7-8 with TRBJ2-5; 7 bases agree with TRBD2. Losses at the gene ends were 6 bases for V and 4 bases for J; bases not matched to a gene: 8. The CDR3 spans 14 residues. CDR1 and CDR2 (germline): SGHVS, FQNEAQ.

This clonotype was seen more than once but under ten times. The chain recombines TRBV10-2 with TRBJ2-1, with 8 bases identical to TRBD2. The germline V gene encodes CDR1 WSHSY and CDR2 SAAADI. The V and J ends lost 8 bases and 4 bases, in that order; junction bases with no gene match: 4. The CDR3 covers 13 residues. In nucleotides, the CDR3 is TGCGCCAGCCAGGAGCGGGAGTACAATGAGCAGTTCTTC. This gives the protein CASQEREYNEQFF.

This clonotype has more than one count but fewer than ten. The rearrangement links TRBV5-1 to TRBJ2-2; 8 positions match TRBD2. V lost 2 bases, J lost 3 bases, and 3 bases stayed unmatched. The CDR3 runs to 15 residues. The germline gives CDR1 SGHRS, CDR2 YFSETQ. The CDR3 DNA is TGCGCCAGCAGCTTAAGCGGGAGTGACACCGGGGAGCTGTTTTTT. Amino acids: CASSLSGSDTGELFF.

The rearrangement links TRBV7-3 to TRBJ2-1; no clear D. V was cut by 1 base and J by 3 bases, with 7 bases left in between. Per the germline V gene, CDR1 is SGHTA and CDR2 is FQGTGA. CDR3 length: 14 amino acids. The CDR3, as DNA: TGTGCCAGCAGCTTAAGGGCGCTCTACAATGAGCAGTTCTTC. Encoded protein: CASSLRALYNEQFF.

This clonotype has more than one count but fewer than ten. This chain joins TRBV4-3 and TRBJ2-5; D is possibly TRBD1 or TRBD2 (6 bases each). V was cut by 0 bases and J by 5 bases, with 13 bases left in between. This CDR3 is built from 15 residues. Germline V lookup: CDR1 LGHNA, CDR2 YSLEER. DNA for the CDR3: TGCGCCAGCAGCCAAGATTCGGGGGCGCTTGAGACCCAGTACTTC. It is translated as CASSQDSGALETQYF.

The chain combines TRBV9 with TRBJ2-3; D not resolved. Germline assignment: CDR1 SGDLS and CDR2 YYNGEE. V was pared by 5 bases and J by 1 base, with 11 bases between. The CDR3 is made up of 14 amino acids. The CDR3 is CASSAPLGTDTQYF. CDR3 bases: TGTGCCAGCAGTGCACCCCTCGGCACAGATACGCAGTATTTT.

The sample holds a few counts of this clonotype. One junction end does not reproduce the germline sequence, and a read error may be involved. The rearrangement links TRBV20-1 to TRBJ2-1, with 7 bases identical to TRBD2. From germline, CDR1 is DFQATT and CDR2 SNEGSKA (reference sequence). The length of the CDR3 is 14 residues. The CDR3 here is CSAPKYGGYNERFF. CDR3 DNA: TGCAGTGCGCCGAAGTACGGGGGGTACAATGAGCGGTTCTTC.

This chain uses TRBV30 with TRBJ2-2; 9 bases agree with TRBD1. CDR3 length: 17 amino acids. Germline V lookup: CDR1 GTSNPN, CDR2 SVGIG (reference sequence). V lost 4 bases, J lost 1 base, and 10 bases stayed unmatched. CDR3 bases: TGTGCCTGGATGGAGGGCCGGGACAGGGTGAACACCGGGGAGCTGTTTTTT. Protein sequence: CAWMEGRDRVNTGELFF.

Notes on this clonotype: Sequence at one end of the junction differs from germline and may be a read error. Here the CDR3 reads CASGLSTEETQHF. CDR3 DNA: TGTGCCAGCGGCTTAAGTACCGAAGAGACCCAGCACTTC. This chain links TRBV7-3 with TRBJ2-5, with D unresolved. The CDR3 sequence is 13 residues long. Germline-derived CDR1 and CDR2 are SGHTA and FQGTGA.

The rearrangement links TRBV6-6 to TRBJ2-7; 9 bases are shared with TRBD2. Looked up from germline, CDR1 is MNHNY and CDR2 is SVGAGI (reference sequence). V trimming: 7 bases; J trimming: 2 bases; junction bases outside the gene matches: 6. This CDR3 comprises 14 residues. As DNA, the CDR3 is TGTGCCAGCACCAGCGGGAGGTCCACCTACGAGCAGTACTTC. It codes for CASTSGRSTYEQYF.

V usage is TRBV28 and J usage is TRBJ2-4, with 7 bases fitting TRBD2. The CDR3 consists of 16 residues. Germline lookup yields CDR1 MDHEN and CDR2 SYDVKM. The trim removed 3 bases at V and 0 bases at J, leaving 5 bases unmatched. The CDR3 DNA reads TGTGCCAGCAGTTTGGGCGGGAGTCTAGCCAAAAACATTCAGTACTTC. Its translation: CASSLGGSLAKNIQYF. Filled out from reference TRBV28 and TRBJ2-4, the complete variable domain reads DVKVTQSSRYLVKRTGEKVFLECVQDMDHENMFWYRQDPGLGLRLIYFSYDVKMKEKGDIPEGYSVSREKKERFSLILESASTNQTSMYLCASSLGGSLAKNIQYFGAGTRLSVL.

This clonotype was observed a few times. The J gene is TRBJ2-7, the V gene TRBV20-1; 10 positions agree with TRBD1. CDR1 and CDR2 from the germline V gene are DFQATT and SNEGSKA (reference sequence). The junction had 5 bases not matched to a gene; V was cut back by 5 bases and J by 1 base. The CDR3 loop spans 14 amino acids. CDR3 DNA sequence: TGCAGTGCTGACGGGACAGGGGAATCCTACGAGCAGTACTTC. It specifies CSADGTGESYEQYF.

This clonotype turned up a few times. CDR3 loop: CASSLELADTDTQYF. The DNA of the CDR3 is TGTGCCAGCAGCTTAGAACTAGCGGACACAGATACGCAGTATTTT. The V and J genes are TRBV5-4 and TRBJ2-3; 8 bases are a match to TRBD2. The CDR3 has 15 residues. Germline V gene data show CDR1 as SGHNT and CDR2 as YYREEE (reference sequence). V shed 2 bases and J 2 bases; nucleotides not matched to a gene: 4. Full variable domain (outside the CDR3, taken from reference TRBV5-4 and TRBJ2-3): ETGVTQSPTHLIKTRGQQVTLRCSSQSGHNTVSWYQQALGQGPQFIFQYYREEENGRGNFPPRFSGLQFPNYSSELNVNALELDDSALYLCASSLELADTDTQYFGPGTRLTVL.

The V call is TRBV7-2, the J call TRBJ2-5; D is perhaps TRBD1 or TRBD2 (5 bases each). The CDR3 is 16 amino acids. The germline V and J ends were trimmed by 5 bases and 1 base, with 17 bases remaining between them. CDR1 and CDR2 from the germline V gene are SGHTA and FQGNSA. CDR3 sequence reads: CASSPRPGTIQETQYF. For the CDR3, the DNA is TGTGCCAGCAGCCCACGCCCCGGGACCATCCAAGAGACCCAGTACTTC.